This T cell receptor (beta chain) was identified in a study of T cells in localized non-small cell lung cancer. Overall study findings and caveats: It was uninvolved adjacent lung that showed the highest T cell clonality, exceeding tumor. Longer overall survival was associated with a higher density of T cells in the blood.

With respect to this clone: The antigen remains unidentified.

Some clones are missing from TCRdb's copy, which holds only in-frame ones; the method was immunoSEQ multiplex PCR. The data hold 30,000 to 45,000 clones, with 87% observed a single time. Germline CDR1 and CDR2: MNHNY and SVGAGI (reference sequence). Trimming removed 5 bases from V and 5 bases from J, with 12 bases in between. The CDR3 totals 13 residues. Sequences were derived from peripheral blood, sampled before any cancer treatment. The TCR originated in a woman between 35 and 70 years old with stage I lung adenocarcinoma. The chain carries TRBV6-6 and TRBJ2-5; D remains ambiguous. This chain's CDR3 is CASSLTEGETQYF. In nucleotides, the CDR3 is TGTGCCAGCAGTCTAACCGAAGGGGAGACCCAGTACTTC.